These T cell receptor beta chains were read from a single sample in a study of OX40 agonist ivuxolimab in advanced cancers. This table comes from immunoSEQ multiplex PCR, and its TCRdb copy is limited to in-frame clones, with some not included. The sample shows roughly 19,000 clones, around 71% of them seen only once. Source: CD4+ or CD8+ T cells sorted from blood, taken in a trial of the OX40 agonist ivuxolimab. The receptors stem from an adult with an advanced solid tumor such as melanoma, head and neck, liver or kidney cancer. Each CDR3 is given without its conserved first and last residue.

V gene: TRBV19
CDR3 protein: ASSIGSGTQNQPQH

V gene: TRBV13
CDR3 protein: ASSFRQGQETQY

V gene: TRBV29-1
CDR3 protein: SAEIAGGGQETQY

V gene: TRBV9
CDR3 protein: ASSLWRVPGANVLT

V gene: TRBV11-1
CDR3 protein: ASLSQDDPSGNTIY

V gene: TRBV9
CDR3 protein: ASSVEPERETQY

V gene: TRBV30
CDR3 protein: ASGWPEAF

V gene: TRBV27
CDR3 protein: ASWGREDAKNIQY

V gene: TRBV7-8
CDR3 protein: ASSLEAGGVTKETQY

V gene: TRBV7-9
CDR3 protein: ASSLARLGGEQY

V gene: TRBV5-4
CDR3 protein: ASSSGTGGTEAF

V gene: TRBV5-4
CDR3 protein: AGSGLAGGDEQF

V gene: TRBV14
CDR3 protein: ASSQVRQNTDTQY

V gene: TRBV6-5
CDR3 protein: ASSEAQHGYT

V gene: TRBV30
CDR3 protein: AWSKAGTQQQY

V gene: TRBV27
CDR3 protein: ASSSVSLGGRWETQY

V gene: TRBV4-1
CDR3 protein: ASSHRSEQY

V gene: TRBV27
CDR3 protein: ASSPAREISYEQY